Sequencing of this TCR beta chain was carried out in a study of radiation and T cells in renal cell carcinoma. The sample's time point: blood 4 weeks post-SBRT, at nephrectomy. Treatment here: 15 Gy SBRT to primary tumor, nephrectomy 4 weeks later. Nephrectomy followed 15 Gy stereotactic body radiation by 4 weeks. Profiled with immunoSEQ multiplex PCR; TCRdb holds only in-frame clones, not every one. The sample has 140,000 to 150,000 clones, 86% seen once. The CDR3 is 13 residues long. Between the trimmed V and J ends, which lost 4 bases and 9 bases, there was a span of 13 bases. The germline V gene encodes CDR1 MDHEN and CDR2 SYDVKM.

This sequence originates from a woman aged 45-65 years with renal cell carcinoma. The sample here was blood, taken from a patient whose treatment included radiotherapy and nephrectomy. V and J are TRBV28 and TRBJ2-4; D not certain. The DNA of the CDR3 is TGTGCCAGCAGTTCCTTCCCGCGAGGCATTCAGTACTTC. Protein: CASSSFPRGIQYF. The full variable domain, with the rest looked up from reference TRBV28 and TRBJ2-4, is DVKVTQSSRYLVKRTGEKVFLECVQDMDHENMFWYRQDPGLGLRLIYFSYDVKMKEKGDIPEGYSVSREKKERFSLILESASTNQTSMYLCASSSFPRGIQYFGAGTRLSVL.